Presented here are 2 T cell receptor beta chains from one specimen sequenced in a study of long-term antiretroviral therapy in people with HIV. Version v3.0 of the immunoSEQ assay ran at survey level. The assay was immunoSEQ multiplex PCR, and TCRdb's table has in-frame clones only and misses some. Of about 34,000 clones listed, roughly 87% are singletons. The specimen was unsorted PBMCs, collected 1.1 years after starting antiretroviral therapy. Source of these receptors: a man aged 18 to 30 with HIV.

The J gene is TRBJ1-5, the V gene TRBV5-4, with unresolved D. Germline CDR1 reads SGHNT; CDR2 reads YYREEE (reference sequence). The ends were cut back, 4 bases at V and 0 bases at J, with 8 bases in the middle. The CDR3 covers 14 residues. CDR3 amino acids: CASSPDGSNQPQHF. CDR3 bases: TGTGCCAGCAGCCCCGACGGTAGCAATCAGCCCCAGCATTTT.

V and J are TRBV6-1 and TRBJ2-7; possibly TRBD2 for D (5 bases). Trimming removed 1 base from V and 6 bases from J, with 10 bases in between. CDR1 is MNHNS and CDR2 is SASEGT in the germline V gene. The CDR3 is 13 residues long. CDR3: CASSEVGGSEQYF. The CDR3 bases are TGTGCCAGCAGTGAAGTAGGAGGATCCGAGCAGTACTTC.